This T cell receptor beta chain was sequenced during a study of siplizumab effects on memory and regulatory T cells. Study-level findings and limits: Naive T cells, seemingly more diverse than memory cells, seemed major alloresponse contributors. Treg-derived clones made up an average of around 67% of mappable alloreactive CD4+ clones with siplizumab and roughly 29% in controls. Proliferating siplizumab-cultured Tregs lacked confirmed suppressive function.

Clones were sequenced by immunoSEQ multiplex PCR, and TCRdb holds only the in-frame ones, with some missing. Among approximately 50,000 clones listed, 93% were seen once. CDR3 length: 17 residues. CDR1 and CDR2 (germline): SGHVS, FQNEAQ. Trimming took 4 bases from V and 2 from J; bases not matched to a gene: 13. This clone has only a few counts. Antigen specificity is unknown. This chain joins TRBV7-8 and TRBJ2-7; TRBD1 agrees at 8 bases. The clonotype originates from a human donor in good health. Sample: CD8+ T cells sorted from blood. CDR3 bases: TGTGCCAGCAGCTGGCCCCTTAGACAGGGGCGGACCTACGAGCAGTACTTC. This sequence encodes CASSWPLRQGRTYEQYF.